The rows below give T cell receptor beta chains drawn from one sample of a study of blood T cell repertoires in COVID-19. Sequencing used immunoSEQ multiplex PCR; TCRdb keeps in-frame clones, though not all of them. The data show roughly 290,000 clones, with 90% seen just once and around 1.7% held by the top ten. Specimen: PBMCs or T cells enriched from blood (not recorded which). The receptor set was obtained from a woman between 18 and 29 years old with acute COVID-19. CDR3s include the opening cysteine and the closing phenylalanine or tryptophan. Each record gives: V gene, J gene, clone size, D gene, CDR3 length, CDR3 protein, CDR3 DNA. D genes are given only for firm matches. Clone size is given for some rows only: seen once, a few or many times, or a class if the clone is expanded.

>TRBV6-2/TRBV6-3|TRBJ2-7|.|.|14
CASSIGLTSYEQYF
TGTGCCAGCAGCATCGGACTAACCTCCTACGAGCAGTACTTC
>TRBV4-2|TRBJ2-3|.|.|16
CASSQAQGRLTDTQYF
TGTGCCAGCAGCCAAGCACAGGGGAGGCTCACAGATACGCAGTATTTT
>TRBV19|TRBJ2-5|.|TRBD1|13
CASRGQGQETQYF
TGTGCCAGTAGGGGACAGGGCCAAGAGACCCAGTACTTC
>TRBV12-3/TRBV12-4|TRBJ1-1|.|TRBD1|13
CASRTQGYTEAFF
TGTGCCAGCAGGACACAGGGGTACACTGAAGCTTTCTTT
>TRBV9|TRBJ2-1|.|TRBD2|17
CASSAPGGGKPYNEQFF
TGTGCCAGCAGCGCCCCCGGGGGGGGGAAGCCCTACAATGAGCAGTTCTTC
>TRBV28|TRBJ1-5|once|.|13
CASSSYSNQPQHF
TGTGCCAGCAGTTCTTATAGCAATCAGCCCCAGCATTTT
>TRBV18|TRBJ1-5|once|.|15
CASSDGPDRYQPQHF
TGTGCCAGCTCTGACGGGCCAGACAGGTATCAGCCCCAGCATTTT
>TRBV28|TRBJ1-4|.|.|13
CASRGGLGEKLFF
TGTGCCAGCAGGGGGGGGCTCGGAGAAAAACTGTTTTTT
>TRBV9|TRBJ2-7|.|TRBD1|15
CASSVAGTGPYEQYF
TGTGCCAGCAGCGTAGCCGGGACAGGGCCCTACGAGCAGTACTTC
>TRBV18|TRBJ1-2|.|.|14
CASSPLATNYGYTF
TGTGCCAGCTCACCCTTGGCCACTAACTATGGCTACACCTTC
>TRBV30|TRBJ1-4|.|.|12
CAWSRTAEKLFF
TGTGCCTGGAGTCGGACAGCTGAAAAACTGTTTTTT
>TRBV5-1|TRBJ2-7|.|.|12
CASSRDTYEQYF
TGCGCCAGCAGCCGGGACACCTACGAGCAGTACTTC
>TRBV6-5|TRBJ2-7|.|TRBD2|15
CASSGPTSGGYEQYF
TGTGCCAGCAGCGGACCGACTAGCGGAGGCTACGAGCAGTACTTC
>TRBV28|TRBJ2-1|.|.|14
CASRKRTSYNEQFF
TGTGCCAGCAGAAAGCGGACCTCCTACAATGAGCAGTTCTTC
>TRBV27|TRBJ1-5|.|.|14
CASSLRGANQPQHF
TGTGCCAGCAGTTTACGGGGGGCGAATCAGCCCCAGCATTTT
>TRBV6-2/TRBV6-3|TRBJ2-1|.|TRBD2|18
CASSYPRTSGSRYNEQFF
TGTGCCAGCAGTTACCCTAGGACTAGCGGGAGTCGGTACAATGAGCAGTTCTTC
>TRBV11-2|TRBJ2-2|few|.|13
CASSPNRAGELFF
TGTGCCAGCAGTCCAAACCGGGCCGGGGAGCTGTTTTTT
>TRBV30|TRBJ2-7|.|TRBD2|14
CAWSPGTSGFEQYF
TGTGCCTGGAGTCCCGGGACTAGCGGGTTCGAGCAGTACTTC
>TRBV30|TRBJ2-1|.|.|11
CAWSVHNEQFF
TGTGCCTGGAGCGTCCACAATGAGCAGTTCTTC
>TRBV5-1|TRBJ2-5|.|.|15
CASSLAEGPQETQYF
TGCGCCAGCAGCTTGGCCGAGGGTCCGCAAGAGACCCAGTACTTC
>TRBV19|TRBJ1-1|.|.|15
CASSRRRTENTEAFF
TGTGCCAGTAGCCGACGCCGGACAGAGAACACTGAAGCTTTCTTT
>TRBV4-3|TRBJ2-7|.|TRBD2|15
CASSQVGGSAYEQYF
TGCGCCAGCAGCCAAGTGGGGGGGTCCGCCTACGAGCAGTACTTC
>TRBV7-9|TRBJ2-7|.|.|17
CASSLGQWPEGYYEQYF
TGTGCCAGCAGCTTAGGGCAATGGCCCGAGGGCTACTACGAGCAGTACTTC
>TRBV10-2|TRBJ1-1|.|.|14
CASSDAVMNTEAFF
TGCGCCAGCAGTGACGCAGTCATGAACACTGAAGCTTTCTTT
>TRBV6-4|TRBJ1-2|.|TRBD1|16
CASSDGTGTDLYGYTF
TGTGCCAGCAGTGACGGGACAGGGACCGATCTCTATGGCTACACCTTC
>TRBV5-1|TRBJ1-4|once|TRBD1|13
CASSRDRDEKLFF
TGCGCCAGCAGCAGGGACAGGGATGAAAAACTGTTTTTT
>TRBV18|TRBJ2-1|.|TRBD2|15
CASSPGSGRAGEQFF
TGTGCCAGCTCACCTGGTAGCGGGAGGGCCGGGGAGCAGTTCTTC
>TRBV4-1|TRBJ1-2|.|.|16
CASSQGGNPNPYGYTF
TGCGCCAGCAGCCAAGGGGGCAACCCCAATCCCTATGGCTACACCTTC
>TRBV7-2|TRBJ1-1|.|.|14
CASSFSSLNTEAFF
TGTGCCAGCAGCTTTAGTTCCCTGAACACTGAAGCTTTCTTT
>TRBV7-8|TRBJ1-2|once|.|16
CASSPTEPRTNYGYTF
TGTGCCAGCAGCCCAACAGAGCCCCGAACTAACTATGGCTACACCTTC
>TRBV27|TRBJ2-1|.|.|15
CASSLQGLSYNEQFF
TGTGCCAGCAGTTTACAGGGCCTTTCCTACAATGAGCAGTTCTTC
>TRBV6-5|TRBJ2-1|.|.|14
CASSYSISYNEQFF
TGTGCCAGCAGTTACTCTATATCCTACAATGAGCAGTTCTTC
>TRBV7-3|TRBJ2-3|.|TRBD1|15
CASSSQGALGDTQYF
TGTGCCAGCAGCTCACAGGGGGCCCTGGGAGATACGCAGTATTTT
>TRBV4-3|TRBJ1-3|.|.|15
CASSQYEVGSSTIYF
TGCGCCAGCAGCCAGTACGAGGTAGGATCGAGCACCATATATTTT
>TRBV19|TRBJ1-1|.|TRBD1|18
CASSIGAFNRGLNTEAFF
TGTGCCAGTAGTATAGGTGCCTTTAACAGGGGCCTTAACACTGAAGCTTTCTTT
>TRBV30|TRBJ2-2|once|TRBD2|14
CAWSRTSVPGELFF
TGTGCCTGGAGTCGGACTAGCGTCCCCGGGGAGCTGTTTTTT
>TRBV24-1|TRBJ2-1|.|TRBD2|16
CATSDYSGTSFREQFF
TGTGCCACCAGTGATTATTCCGGGACTAGCTTCCGCGAGCAGTTCTTC
>TRBV4-1|TRBJ2-7|.|TRBD2|16
CASSHYGTSGSYEQYF
TGCGCCAGCAGCCATTATGGGACTAGCGGGAGCTACGAGCAGTACTTC
>TRBV19|TRBJ2-1|.|TRBD2|16
CASSILAGKANNEQFF
TGTGCCAGTAGTATACTAGCGGGAAAGGCAAACAATGAGCAGTTCTTC